This TCR beta chain derives from a study of CD8 T cells in Susac syndrome. Trimming removed 3 bases from V and 3 bases from J, with 11 bases in between. The CDR3 runs to 13 residues. Germline CDR1 reads DFQATT; CDR2 reads SNEGSKA (reference sequence). The study used treatment-naive patients who had stable or active relapsing-remitting disease as multiple sclerosis controls. CD8+ and CD4+ T cells were negatively isolated; TEMRA cells were FACS-enriched. With random hexamers, roughly 0.5 to 1 ug RNA was reverse transcribed. TCRdb ran MiXCR on the immunoSEQ multiplex PCR reads and lists one entry per CDR3 protein. The table has roughly 120,000 distinct CDR3 sequences, roughly 94% seen once.

Specimen: CD4+ T cells from PBMCs. The TCR was taken from a human donor with multiple sclerosis. The chain carries TRBV20-1 and TRBJ1-1, with a tentative D call TRBD1 (5 bases). CDR3 DNA: TGCAGTGCTAGTCGGGGCGCGGACACTGAAGCTTTCTTT. Translation gives CSASRGADTEAFF.